These 8 T cell receptor beta chains came from one sample sequenced in a study of blood T cell repertoires in COVID-19. Assay used: immunoSEQ multiplex PCR; TCRdb lists only in-frame clones, some missing. This table has 200,000 to 250,000 clones, nearly 85% appearing once. The sample consisted of peripheral blood. The source of these receptors is a woman aged 25 to 45 with COVID-19, enrolled during active disease.

The rearrangement uses TRBV12-3 or TRBV12-4 and TRBJ2-7; 7 nucleotides agree with TRBD1. The ends lost 7 bases at V and 11 bases at J; junction bases unmatched: 8. There are 11 residues in the CDR3. The CDR3 region is CASTAGTVKYF. CDR3 DNA sequence: TGTGCCAGCACAGCAGGGACAGTTAAGTACTTC.

This chain links TRBV14 with TRBJ2-1; TRBD2 agrees at 11 bases. Germline lookup yields CDR1 SGHDN and CDR2 FVKESK. This CDR3 region has 16 residues. After removal of 1 base from V and 2 bases from J, the junction contained 1 base not matched to a gene. CDR3 in amino acids: CASSQGLAGTYNEQFF. DNA for the CDR3: TGTGCCAGCAGCCAAGGACTAGCGGGGACCTACAATGAGCAGTTCTTC.

This chain connects TRBV20-1 to TRBJ2-3, with 8 bases that match TRBD2. This CDR3 has 14 amino acids. Germline V gene sequence: CDR1 DFQATT, CDR2 SNEGSKA (reference sequence). With V trimmed by 3 bases and J by 11 bases, 13 bases remained unmatched. CDR3 in amino acids: CSASQKRGRFQQYF. The CDR3 bases are TGCAGTGCTAGTCAAAAGCGGGGGAGGTTCCAGCAGTATTTT.

A single count supports this clone. V and J are TRBV9 and TRBJ2-1; 11 bases match TRBD2. Germline assignment: CDR1 SGDLS and CDR2 YYNGEE. V was clipped by 4 bases and J by 8 bases; unmatched bases: 2. This CDR3 is built from 13 residues. CDR3 in DNA: TGTGCCAGCAGCTCGGGACTAGCGGATGAGCAGTTCTTC. This encodes CASSSGLADEQFF.

The gene calls are TRBV5-6 and TRBJ1-6; 8 nucleotides match TRBD1. The CDR3 spans 16 residues. Germline CDR1 SGHDT, CDR2 YYEEEE. V lost 0 bases, J lost 7 bases, and 6 bases stayed unmatched. The CDR3 loop is CASSLEGTGRNSPLHF. The CDR3 bases are TGTGCCAGCAGCTTGGAAGGGACAGGAAGAAATTCACCCCTCCACTTT.

The J gene is TRBJ1-2, the V gene TRBV28, with 8 nucleotides matching TRBD1. The CDR3 totals 16 residues. Per the germline V gene, CDR1 is MDHEN and CDR2 is SYDVKM. V was clipped by 4 bases and J by 8 bases; unmatched bases: 15. The CDR3 protein is CASSSQLTGGRSGYTF. CDR3 DNA: TGTGCCAGCAGTTCCCAATTAACAGGGGGAAGAAGCGGCTACACCTTC.

This clone was observed a handful of times. V gene TRBV9 combines with J gene TRBJ1-6, with D maybe TRBD1 (5 bases). The CDR3 consists of 13 residues. Germline values: CDR1 SGDLS, CDR2 YYNGEE. V lost 5 bases, J lost 9 bases, and 12 bases lay in between. The CDR3 sequence is CASSLQGVSPLHF. The DNA for the CDR3 is TGTGCCAGCAGTTTACAAGGGGTTTCACCCCTCCACTTT.

V is TRBV2 and J is TRBJ1-5, with TRBD1 matching 10 bases. With 6 bases clipped from V and 6 bases from J, the junction kept 5 bases outside the gene matches. The CDR3 sequence is 14 residues long. Looked up from germline, CDR1 is SNHLY and CDR2 is FYNNEI. This CDR3 reads CASRPWTGGQPQHF. CDR3 bases: TGTGCCAGCAGACCCTGGACAGGGGGTCAGCCCCAGCATTTT.